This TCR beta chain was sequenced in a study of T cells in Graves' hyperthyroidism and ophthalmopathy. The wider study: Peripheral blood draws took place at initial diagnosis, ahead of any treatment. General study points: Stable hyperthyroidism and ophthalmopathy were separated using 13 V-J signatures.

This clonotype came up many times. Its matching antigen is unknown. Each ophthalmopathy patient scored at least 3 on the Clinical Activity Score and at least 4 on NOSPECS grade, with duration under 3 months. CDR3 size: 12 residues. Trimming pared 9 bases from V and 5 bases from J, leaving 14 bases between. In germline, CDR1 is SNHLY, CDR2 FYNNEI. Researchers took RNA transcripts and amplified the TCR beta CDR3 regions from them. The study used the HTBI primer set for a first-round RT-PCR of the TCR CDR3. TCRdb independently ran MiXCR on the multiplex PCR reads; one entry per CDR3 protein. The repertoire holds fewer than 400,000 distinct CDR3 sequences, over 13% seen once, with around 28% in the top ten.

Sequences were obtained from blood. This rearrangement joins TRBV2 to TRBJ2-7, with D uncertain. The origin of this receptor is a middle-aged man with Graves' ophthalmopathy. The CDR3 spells CASNGIFNEQYF. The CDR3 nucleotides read TGTGCCAGTAACGGTATATTTAACGAGCAGTACTTC.